The TCR beta chain under discussion was sequenced for a study of T cell clones after liver transplantation. Turning to the study itself: Three of eight recipients were HCV-positive; others had non-autoimmune, non-viral indications. Until 12-24 months post-transplant, subjects got standard immunosuppression and no induction.

Study-wide points: In 5 of 8 subjects, circulating graft-donor-reactive CD4 TCRbeta sequences fell significantly after transplant. Rather than being deleted, graft donor-reactive T cells may have moved into the graft.

CDR3 length: 14 amino acids. CDR1 is SGHTA and CDR2 is FQGNSA in the germline V gene. V lost 4 bases and J lost 1, with 8 bases in between. Points on this clone: Its antigen remains unknown.

The method was immunoSEQ multiplex PCR; TCRdb's version includes in-frame clones alone and lacks a portion of them. The table lists some 80,000 clones, around 84% of them singletons. V is TRBV7-2 and J is TRBJ1-3, with unresolved D. This receptor was identified in a human patient who received a liver transplant. Some T cells may arise from the graft donor. The input for sequencing was CD4+ T cells from blood, taken 48 months after liver transplant. The CDR3 spells CASSSLWSGNTIYF. DNA of the CDR3: TGTGCCAGCAGCTCCCTTTGGTCTGGAAACACCATATATTTT. Looking up the rest from reference TRBV7-2 and TRBJ1-3 gives the full variable domain: GAGVSQSPSNKVTEKGKDVELRCDPISGHTALYWYRQSLGQGLEFLIYFQGNSAPDKSGLPSDRFSAERTGGSVSTLTIQRTQQEDSAVYLCASSSLWSGNTIYFGEGSWLTVV.